Each of the 13 T cell receptor beta chains below was sequenced from the same sample in a study of radiotherapy plus CTLA-4 blockade in lung cancer. Here immunoSEQ multiplex PCR was the method, and the copy in TCRdb shows in-frame clones only, minus some. Of about 72,000 clones listed, around 80% are singletons. Sequenced here: peripheral blood, sampled from a patient treated with radiotherapy plus ipilimumab. Every receptor here comes from a human donor with non-small cell lung cancer who had a complete response to radiotherapy plus ipilimumab.

The chain couples TRBV7-2 to TRBJ2-1, with no clear D. Trimming removed 3 bases from V and 10 bases from J, with 7 bases in between. The CDR3 is 11 residues long. Per the germline V gene, CDR1 is SGHTA and CDR2 is FQGNSA. The CDR3 region has the DNA TGTGCCAGCAGCTTGGGGATCGAGCAGTTCTTC. Protein: CASSLGIEQFF.

This clone was seen only a few times. DNA for the CDR3: TGTGCCACCAGCAGAGCTGATAGCAATCAGCCCCAGCATTTT. The encoded protein is CATSRADSNQPQHF. The rearrangement joins TRBV15 to TRBJ1-5; no definite D call. The CDR3 loop spans 14 amino acids. CDR1 is LNHNV, CDR2 YYDKDF, per germline (reference sequence). V was pared by 1 base and J by 0 bases, with 4 bases between.

This clone came up once. V and J are TRBV30 and TRBJ1-6; D is unresolved. Germline CDR1 reads GTSNPN; CDR2 reads SVGIG (reference sequence). The CDR3 loop spans 14 amino acids. V gave up 0 bases and J gave up 7 bases, with 10 bases separating them. The CDR3 protein is CAWSVLTANSPLHF. The CDR3 nucleotides are TGTGCCTGGAGTGTACTTACAGCAAATTCACCCCTCCACTTT.

This clone appeared once. The gene calls are TRBV9 and TRBJ1-1; a possible D gene is TRBD1 (5 bases). CDR1 and CDR2 (germline): SGDLS, YYNGEE. V shed 0 bases and J shed 1 base, with 7 bases lying between them. CDR3 length equals 14 residues. Here the CDR3 reads CASSVDGANTEAFF. The CDR3 DNA sequence: TGTGCCAGCAGCGTAGACGGGGCGAACACTGAAGCTTTCTTT.

The chain joins TRBV7-8 to TRBJ2-1; either TRBD1 or TRBD2 may fit D (5 bases each). The CDR3 contains 12 residues. V was shortened by 1 base and J by 10 bases, with 8 bases between the two germline ends. CDR1 is SGHVS and CDR2 is FQNEAQ in the germline V gene. DNA for the CDR3: TGTGCCAGCAGCTTAGTGAGGGGAGAGCAGTTCTTC. Translated: CASSLVRGEQFF.

V usage is TRBV6-5 and J usage is TRBJ2-3, with 8 bases identical to TRBD2. From germline, CDR1 is MNHEY and CDR2 SVGAGI. CDR3 length: 14 amino acids. V was clipped by 4 bases and J by 4 bases; unmatched bases: 4. The DNA of the CDR3 is TGTGCCAGCAGTTCCCGGGGGGGGCCAGATACGCAGTATTTT. Its protein is CASSSRGGPDTQYF.

The rearrangement uses TRBV15 and TRBJ1-5; 8 nucleotides line up with TRBD1. The V and J ends lost 0 bases and 0 bases, in that order; junction bases with no gene match: 1. Germline lookup yields CDR1 LNHNV and CDR2 YYDKDF (reference sequence). This CDR3 spans 16 amino acids. This CDR3 is CATSREDRVSNQPQHF. In DNA, the CDR3 is TGTGCCACCAGCAGAGAGGACAGGGTTAGCAATCAGCCCCAGCATTTT.

The gene calls are TRBV7-6 and TRBJ2-2; 7 bases line up with TRBD1. This CDR3 is built from 14 residues. The junction had 8 bases not matched to a gene; V was cut back by 5 bases and J by 8 bases. Per germline, CDR1 SGHVS and CDR2 FNYEAQ. CDR3 residues: CASSRRQGQGELFF. As DNA, the CDR3 is TGTGCCAGCAGCCGTCGACAGGGTCAAGGGGAGCTGTTTTTT.

The chain links TRBV5-6 to TRBJ2-2; 9 bases agree with TRBD2. The CDR3 loop spans 15 amino acids. With 4 bases clipped from V and 6 bases from J, the junction kept 7 bases outside the gene matches. Germline lookup yields CDR1 SGHDT and CDR2 YYEEEE. The CDR3 reads CASSLGLAWAGELFF. CDR3 in DNA: TGTGCCAGCAGCCTAGGACTAGCGTGGGCCGGGGAGCTGTTTTTT.

The CDR3 here is CASSPRVTQGVYGYTF. The CDR3 bases are TGTGCCAGCAGCCCAAGAGTTACCCAGGGCGTCTATGGCTACACCTTC. V and J are TRBV7-8 and TRBJ1-2; a weak D match, TRBD1 (5 bases). Per germline, CDR1 SGHVS and CDR2 FQNEAQ. Trimming took off 5 bases at V and 4 bases at J, with 20 bases between the two ends. The CDR3 is 16 amino acids.

This rearrangement joins TRBV4-3 to TRBJ2-5; possibly TRBD2 for D (6 bases). The CDR3 loop spans 18 amino acids. Germline V CDR1 and CDR2: LGHNA, YSLEER. Trimming removed 6 bases at V and 5 bases at J, with 28 bases between. CDR3 sequence reads: CASSRGILTLSGRETQYF. DNA of the CDR3: TGCGCCAGCAGTCGGGGGATCCTCACTTTAAGTGGGAGGGAGACCCAGTACTTC.

The chain links TRBV6-5 to TRBJ2-2, with D possibly matching TRBD1 (6 bases). V lost 6 bases to trimming and J lost 14 bases, with 19 bases between them. CDR1 MNHEY and CDR2 SVGAGI come from the germline V gene. CDR3 length: 13 amino acids. The CDR3: CASSLGLRQDLFF. CDR3 nucleotides: TGTGCCAGCAGCTTAGGACTTAGACAGGACCTGTTTTTT.

This clone was found a few times. This sequence joins TRBV9 and TRBJ1-1; the D gene is possibly TRBD1 (5 bases). Germline loops: CDR1 SGDLS, CDR2 YYNGEE. With 0 bases removed from V and 8 bases from J, the gap between germline ends came to 8 bases. This CDR3 is 12 amino acids long. The DNA for the CDR3 is TGTGCCAGCAGCGTAGCTGAGGGGGAAGCTTTCTTT. As protein: CASSVAEGEAFF.